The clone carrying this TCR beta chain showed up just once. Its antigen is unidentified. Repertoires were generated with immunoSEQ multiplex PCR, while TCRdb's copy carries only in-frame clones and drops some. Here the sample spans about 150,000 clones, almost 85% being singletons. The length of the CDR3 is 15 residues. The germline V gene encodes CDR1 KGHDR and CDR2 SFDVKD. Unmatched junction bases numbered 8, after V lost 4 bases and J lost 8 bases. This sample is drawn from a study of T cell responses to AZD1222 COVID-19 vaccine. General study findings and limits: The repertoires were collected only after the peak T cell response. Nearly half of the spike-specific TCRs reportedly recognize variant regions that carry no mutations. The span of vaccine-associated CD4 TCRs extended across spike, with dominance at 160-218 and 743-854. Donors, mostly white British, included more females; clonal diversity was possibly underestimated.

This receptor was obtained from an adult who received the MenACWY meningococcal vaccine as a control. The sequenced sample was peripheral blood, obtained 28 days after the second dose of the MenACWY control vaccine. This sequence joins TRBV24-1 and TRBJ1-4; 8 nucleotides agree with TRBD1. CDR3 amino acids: CATSDPRGRGEKLFF. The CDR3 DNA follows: TGTGCCACCAGTGACCCCAGGGGGCGAGGAGAAAAACTGTTTTTT.